The next 10 T cell receptor beta chains were all read from a single sample in a study of blood T cell repertoires in COVID-19. Profiled with immunoSEQ multiplex PCR; TCRdb holds only in-frame clones, not every one. This repertoire shows about 150,000 clones, 75% to 90% found once; its top ten account for approximately 15%. Sequencing used peripheral blood. These receptors were taken from a woman aged 40-49 years with acute or convalescent COVID-19.

This clone was seen only a few times. V and J are TRBV7-3 and TRBJ2-2; D not certain. This CDR3 region has 15 residues. V shed 5 bases and J shed 4 bases, with 14 bases lying between them. The germline gives CDR1 SGHTA, CDR2 FQGTGA. CDR3 protein: CASSPSVVGTGELFF. The CDR3 DNA reads TGTGCCAGCAGCCCCTCGGTTGTTGGCACCGGGGAGCTGTTTTTT. The full variable domain, in which reference TRBV7-3 and TRBJ2-2 provide the parts outside the CDR3, is GAGVSQTPSNKVTEKGKYVELRCDPISGHTALYWYRQSLGQGPEFLIYFQGTGAADDSGLPNDRFFAVRPEGSVSTLKIQRTERGDSAVYLCASSPSVVGTGELFFGEGSRLTVL.

The V and J genes are TRBV5-4 and TRBJ2-5; possible D gene TRBD2, 5 bases. V was trimmed by 2 bases and J by 1 base, leaving 12 bases between them. This CDR3 has 15 amino acids. CDR1 is SGHNT and CDR2 is YYREEE in the germline V gene (reference sequence). CDR3 DNA: TGTGCCAGCAGCTTTAGTACGAGGGCCCAAGAGACCCAGTACTTC. It encodes CASSFSTRAQETQYF.

The rearrangement uses TRBV6-5 and TRBJ1-3; D remains unclear. The CDR3 has 15 residues. With 5 bases removed from V and 0 bases from J, the gap between germline ends came to 11 bases. Germline lookup yields CDR1 MNHEY and CDR2 SVGAGI. CDR3 sequence: CASSRRGSSGNTIYF. The CDR3 region has the DNA TGTGCCAGCAGTCGAAGAGGTAGCTCTGGAAACACCATATATTTT.

V gene TRBV9 combines with J gene TRBJ2-7; TRBD1 is a possible D gene (6 bases). Germline V gives CDR1 SGDLS, CDR2 YYNGEE. V lost 0 bases to trimming and J lost 3 bases, with 10 bases between them. The CDR3 runs 14 residues. The CDR3 sequence is CASSVEARGYEQYF. CDR3 bases: TGTGCCAGCAGCGTAGAGGCCAGGGGCTACGAGCAGTACTTC.

The V call is TRBV5-4, the J call TRBJ2-3; 9 bases are shared with TRBD2. V dropped 2 bases and J dropped 4; count of bases not matched to a gene: 5. Germline CDR1 SGHNT, CDR2 YYREEE (reference sequence). The CDR3 totals 15 residues. CDR3 amino acids: CASSFAGGASDTQYF. For the CDR3, the DNA is TGTGCCAGCAGCTTCGCGGGGGGGGCCTCAGATACGCAGTATTTT.

This rearrangement joins TRBV19 to TRBJ2-7; 8 bases are shared with TRBD1. CDR1 is LNHDA, CDR2 SQIVND, per germline (reference sequence). V lost 8 bases, J lost 6 bases, and 9 bases stayed unmatched. This CDR3 has 13 amino acids. CDR3 DNA sequence: TGTGCCAGTTCGGACAGGGTGGGACGCGAGCAGTACTTC. Translation: CASSDRVGREQYF. Filled out from reference TRBV19 and TRBJ2-7, the complete variable domain reads DGGITQSPKYLFRKEGQNVTLSCEQNLNHDAMYWYRQDPGQGLRLIYYSQIVNDFQKGDIAEGYSVSREKKESFPLTVTSAQKNPTAFYLCASSDRVGREQYFGPGTRLTVT.

The gene calls are TRBV4-2 and TRBJ2-3; D is uncertain. The CDR3 is made up of 13 amino acids. CDR1 is LGHNA, CDR2 YNFKEQ, per germline. V lost 3 bases and J 2 bases, leaving 6 bases between the germline ends. The CDR3 DNA follows: TGTGCCAGCAGCCAGCGGAACACAGATACGCAGTATTTT. Its translation: CASSQRNTDTQYF.

V usage is TRBV25-1 and J usage is TRBJ1-5; D is perhaps TRBD1 (6 bases). The CDR3 has 15 residues. V was pared by 6 bases and J by 0 bases, with 12 bases between. The germline V gene has CDR1 MGHDK and CDR2 SYGVNS. CDR3 loop: CASSPGTSSNQPQHF. The CDR3, as DNA: TGTGCCAGCAGCCCCGGGACAAGTAGCAATCAGCCCCAGCATTTT.

This sequence joins TRBV5-8 and TRBJ2-1; tentatively, D is TRBD2 (5 bases). This CDR3 comprises 15 residues. Between the trimmed V and J ends, which lost 5 bases and 0 bases, there was a span of 12 bases. Germline CDR1 and CDR2: SGHTS and YDEGEE. In nucleotides, the CDR3 is TGTGCCAGCAGTCGGGGATGGAGCTCCTACAATGAGCAGTTCTTC. It codes for CASSRGWSSYNEQFF.

V gene TRBV2 combines with J gene TRBJ1-6, with TRBD1 identical over 8 bases. Germline V CDR1 and CDR2: SNHLY, FYNNEI. Losses at the gene ends were 4 bases for V and 9 bases for J; bases not matched to a gene: 5. The CDR3 totals 14 residues. The CDR3 DNA reads TGTGCCAGCAGTGGGTCAGGGGGCAGTTCACCCCTCCACTTT. This translates into CASSGSGGSSPLHF.